Included here is one TCR beta chain sequence, with context. Trimming removed 6 bases from V and 5 bases from J; junction bases left unmatched: 10. Germline lookup yields CDR1 SGHNT and CDR2 YENEEA. CDR3 length: 16 amino acids. These data come from a study of T-cell reconstitution after alpha-beta-depleted transplantation in children. During its preparation, the TCRbeta library received unique molecular identifiers. TCRdb reprocessed the PCR reads via MiXCR and lists one record per CDR3 protein. The sample has around 680,000 distinct CDR3 sequences, around a sixth seen once. The source was PBMCs from the stem cell graft donor, collected from the stem cell graft. This sequence was found in a human donor who donated a stem cell graft to a child with acute myeloid leukemia. J is TRBJ2-2 and V is TRBV11-3, with 9 nucleotides matching TRBD1. CDR3 amino acids: CASRQPGTGPTGELFF. DNA of the CDR3: TGTGCCAGCAGGCAACCCGGGACAGGGCCAACCGGGGAGCTGTTTTTT. Filled out from reference TRBV11-3 and TRBJ2-2, the complete variable domain reads EAGVVQSPRYKIIEKKQPVAFWCNPISGHNTLYWYLQNLGQGPELLIRYENEEAVDDSQLPKDRFSAERLKGVDSTLKIQPAELGDSAVYLCASRQPGTGPTGELFFGEGSRLTVL.